This is a list of T cell receptor beta chains from one sample in a study of EBV T-cell therapy then PD-1 blockade in nasopharyngeal carcinoma. Produced via immunoSEQ multiplex PCR; TCRdb's table is partial and in-frame only. The table shows about 19,000 clones, with roughly 80% occurring only once. Their antigen targets remain unknown. The material was CD8+ T cells from blood, obtained at roughly day 33 from a patient whose treatment included autologous EBV-specific T cells and nivolumab. The receptors were gathered from a middle-aged man with nasopharyngeal carcinoma. CDR3s include the opening cysteine and the closing phenylalanine or tryptophan. The D gene is left open where the match is weak. The listing skips clone size in some rows; elsewhere it reads once, few, many or a size class.

TRBJ1-1 once 17 TRBV4-1 . CASSQDGAGKLNTEAFF TGCGCCAGCAGCCAAGATGGTGCGGGCAAGTTGAACACTGAAGCTTTCTTT
TRBJ2-3 . 15 TRBV27 . CASSPHGGATDTQYF TGTGCCAGCAGTCCCCATGGGGGAGCCACAGATACGCAGTATTTT
TRBJ1-2 . 17 TRBV6-6 TRBD1 CASSHAKQGLYNYGYTF TGTGCCAGCAGTCATGCGAAACAGGGGTTGTATAACTATGGCTACACCTTC
TRBJ1-1 . 13 TRBV6-5 . CASRDGGLTEAFF TGTGCCAGCAGGGACGGGGGGCTCACTGAAGCTTTCTTT
TRBJ1-4 once 13 TRBV6-5 . CASGAPPGEKLFF TGTGCCAGCGGCGCTCCCCCGGGGGAAAAACTGTTTTTT
TRBJ1-1 . 14 TRBV10-3 TRBD1 CATSGQALNTEAFF TGTGCCACCTCGGGACAGGCCTTGAACACTGAAGCTTTCTTT
TRBJ1-1 . 14 TRBV5-4 . CASGDGRVNTEAFF TGTGCCAGCGGGGACGGACGCGTGAACACTGAAGCTTTCTTT
TRBJ2-7 . 15 TRBV7-2 TRBD2 CASRLWGGDSYEQYF TGTGCCAGCAGACTCTGGGGGGGGGATTCCTACGAGCAGTACTTC
TRBJ2-7 . 14 TRBV30 . CAWSTGRGSYEQYF TGTGCCTGGAGTACGGGGCGGGGATCCTACGAGCAGTACTTC
TRBJ2-3 few 16 TRBV6-1 TRBD2 CASSESPAGGPDTQYF TGTGCCAGCAGTGAATCCCCAGCGGGGGGGCCAGATACGCAGTATTTT
TRBJ2-1 few 14 TRBV6-2/TRBV6-3 . CASSYSTDYNEQFF TGTGCCAGCAGTTACTCGACTGACTACAATGAGCAGTTCTTC
TRBJ1-4 . 12 TRBV12-3/TRBV12-4 . CASGGYNEKLFF TGTGCCAGCGGGGGCTATAATGAAAAACTGTTTTTT
TRBJ2-7 . 16 TRBV9 . CASSTPRGAGRHEQYF TGTGCCAGCAGCACTCCCCGGGGGGCAGGGAGACACGAGCAGTACTTC
TRBJ1-1 . 11 TRBV27 . CASRQSTEAFF TGTGCCAGCAGACAGTCCACTGAAGCTTTCTTT
TRBJ1-6 . 15 TRBV19 . CASSISRAPGSPLHF TGTGCCAGTAGTATAAGCCGGGCACCGGGTTCACCCCTCCACTTT
TRBJ1-5 . 13 TRBV6-5 TRBD1 CASGGTEHQPQHF TGTGCCAGCGGGGGGACAGAGCATCAGCCCCAGCATTTT
TRBJ1-5 . 15 TRBV10-1 . CASSERRWSNQPQHF TGCGCCAGCAGTGAGCGGAGGTGGAGCAATCAGCCCCAGCATTTT
TRBJ2-7 . 13 TRBV7-3 TRBD1 CASSSHDRDEQYF TGTGCCAGCAGCTCCCACGACAGGGACGAGCAGTACTTC
TRBJ1-2 . 14 TRBV27 . CASSSPGTGYGYTF TGTGCCAGCAGTTCACCAGGGACGGGCTATGGCTACACCTTC
TRBJ1-1 . 13 TRBV7-9 . CASSSINTAEAFF TGTGCCAGCAGCTCGATTAATACCGCTGAAGCTTTCTTT
TRBJ2-2 . 17 TRBV7-9 . CASSLGRDGPNTGELFF TGTGCCAGCAGCTTAGGGCGGGACGGCCCGAACACCGGGGAGCTGTTTTTT
TRBJ1-5 . 14 TRBV27 . CASSRGYSNQPQHF TGTGCCAGCAGTCGGGGGTATAGCAATCAGCCCCAGCATTTT
TRBJ2-4 . 16 TRBV5-1 . CASSLEVDSAKNIQYF TGCGCCAGCAGCTTGGAGGTGGACAGCGCCAAAAACATTCAGTACTTC
TRBJ2-3 . 13 TRBV12-3/TRBV12-4 . CASSLTGTDTQYF TGTGCCAGCAGTTTAACAGGAACAGATACGCAGTATTTT
TRBJ1-2 . 15 TRBV19 TRBD1 CAGSIFQGANYGYTF TGTGCCGGTAGTATCTTCCAGGGGGCTAACTATGGCTACACCTTC
TRBJ1-1 . 18 TRBV7-7 . CASSRGIQGSRRNTEAFF TGTGCCAGCAGCCGCGGTATTCAGGGGAGTAGGAGGAACACTGAAGCTTTCTTT
TRBJ1-4 . 14 TRBV4-3 . CASSGGLLNEKLFF TGCGCCAGCAGCGGGGGACTGCTTAATGAAAAACTGTTTTTT
TRBJ1-2 once 13 TRBV9 . CASSVVLGGGYTF TGTGCCAGCAGCGTAGTGTTAGGGGGAGGCTACACCTTC
TRBJ1-6 . 15 TRBV7-2 TRBD1 CASSQTRQGNSPLHF TGTGCCAGCAGCCAGACCCGACAGGGGAATTCACCCCTCCACTTT
TRBJ2-1 . 11 TRBV5-6 . CASSWVNEQFF TGTGCCAGCAGCTGGGTAAATGAGCAGTTCTTC
TRBJ1-3 . 13 TRBV30 . CAWSVWGGNTIYF TGTGCCTGGAGTGTTTGGGGCGGAAACACCATATATTTT
TRBJ2-1 . 12 TRBV30 . CAWTSTWDEQFF TGTGCCTGGACCAGTACGTGGGATGAGCAGTTCTTC
TRBJ2-4 . 13 TRBV11-3 TRBD1 CASSQGDINIQYF TGTGCCAGCAGCCAGGGGGACATCAACATTCAGTACTTC
TRBJ1-6 . 14 TRBV7-9 . CASSLIVGAVALHF TGTGCCAGCAGCTTGATTGTGGGGGCCGTGGCCCTCCACTTT
TRBJ2-1 . 11 TRBV5-8 . CASSLADEQFF TGTGCCAGCAGCTTGGCCGATGAGCAGTTCTTC
TRBJ1-1 . 16 TRBV27 . CASSSSTGETNTEAFF .
TRBJ1-1 . 13 TRBV19 TRBD1 CASSTPDRTRAFF TGTGCCAGTAGTACCCCGGACAGGACGCGCGCTTTCTTT
TRBJ1-6 medium-sized 14 TRBV10-3 . CAITTEHPNSPLHF TGTGCCATCACCACGGAACATCCTAATTCACCCCTCCACTTT